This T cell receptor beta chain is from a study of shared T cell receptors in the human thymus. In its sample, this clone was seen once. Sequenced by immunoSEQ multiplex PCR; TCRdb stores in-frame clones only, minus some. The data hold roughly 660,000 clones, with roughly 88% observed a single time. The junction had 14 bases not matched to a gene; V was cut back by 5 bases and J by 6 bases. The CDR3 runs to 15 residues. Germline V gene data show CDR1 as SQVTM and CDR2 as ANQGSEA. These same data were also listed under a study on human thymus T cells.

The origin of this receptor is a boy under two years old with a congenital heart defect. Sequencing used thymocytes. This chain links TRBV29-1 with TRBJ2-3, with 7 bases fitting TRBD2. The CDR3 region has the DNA TGCAGCGTTTACGGCCGGGGGAGGGCCGGGGATACGCAGTATTTT. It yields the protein CSVYGRGRAGDTQYF.